These T cell receptor beta chains were read from a single sample in a study of spatial heterogeneity in lung cancer. TCRdb reanalysed the 5' RACE reads using MiXCR and keeps one entry per CDR3 protein. Of around 120,000 distinct CDR3 sequences listed, 9% to 15% are singletons. Specimen: PBMCs, collected at follow-up. Receptor source: a male donor with early-stage non-small cell lung cancer. Both conserved end residues are part of each CDR3. Fields, in order: V gene, J gene, clone size, D gene, CDR3 protein, CDR3 DNA. A D gene is named only where the DNA matches it firmly. Clone sizes are given selectively: once, few, many, or a class where the clone is expanded.

TRBV6-5,TRBJ2-1,NA,NA,CASSYTAYNEQFF,TGTGCCAGCAGTTACACAGCCTACAATGAGCAGTTCTTC
TRBV24-1,TRBJ2-6,many,TRBD1,CATSDSGTGGPSGANVLTF,TGTGCCACCAGTGATTCGGGGACAGGGGGACCCTCTGGGGCCAACGTCCTGACTTTC
TRBV19,TRBJ1-1,few,NA,CASSSDRYTEAFF,TGTGCCAGTAGTTCCGACAGATACACTGAAGCTTTCTTT
TRBV25-1,TRBJ2-3,NA,TRBD2,CASSEYRGLAGTDTQYF,TGTGCCAGCAGTGAATACCGCGGACTAGCGGGCACAGATACGCAGTATTTT
TRBV7-9,TRBJ2-5,few,NA,CASSLFTDRETQYF,TGTGCCAGCAGCTTATTCACTGACCGGGAGACCCAGTACTTC
TRBV11-2,TRBJ2-2,NA,TRBD2,CASSLVGLGDTGELFF,TGTGCCAGCAGCTTAGTCGGACTAGGCGACACCGGGGAGCTGTTTTTT
TRBV19,TRBJ2-6,few,TRBD1,CASIPGLSPGGSGANVLTF,TGTGCCAGTATCCCGGGTTTAAGTCCAGGGGGCTCTGGGGCCAACGTCCTGACTTTC
TRBV20-1,TRBJ2-1,NA,NA,CSARPPRGNEQFF,TGCAGTGCTAGACCTCCCCGCGGGAATGAGCAGTTCTTC
TRBV20-1,TRBJ1-2,few,NA,CSARVKGNDYGYTF,TGCAGTGCTAGAGTAAAGGGAAACGACTATGGCTACACCTTC
TRBV27,TRBJ2-2,NA,NA,CASSLSGRYRVGANTGELFF,TGTGCCAGCAGTTTATCGGGACGGTACAGGGTGGGCGCGAACACCGGGGAGCTGTTTTTT
TRBV6-5,TRBJ2-7,once,NA,CASIERGSYEQYF,TGTGCCAGCATCGAAAGGGGTTCCTACGAGCAGTACTTC
TRBV2,TRBJ2-7,NA,TRBD1,CASTDRGYEQYF,TGTGCCAGCACTGACAGGGGTTACGAGCAGTACTTC
TRBV29-1,TRBJ2-7,many,TRBD1,CSVGDRVKYEQYF,TGCAGCGTGGGGGACAGGGTCAAGTACGAGCAGTACTTC
TRBV20-1,TRBJ2-1,few,TRBD2,CSARLAGGSYNEQFF,TGCAGTGCCCGACTAGCGGGGGGCTCCTACAATGAGCAGTTCTTC
TRBV10-1,TRBJ2-7,few,TRBD1,CASGGTGRSEQYF,TGCGCCAGCGGCGGGACAGGACGGTCCGAGCAGTACTTC
TRBV20-1,TRBJ1-1,few,TRBD1,CSAREGQGSTEAFF,TGCAGTGCTAGAGAAGGACAGGGGAGCACTGAAGCTTTCTTT
TRBV20-1,TRBJ1-5,few,NA,CSARGPSNQPQHF,TGCAGTGCTAGGGGGCCTAGCAATCAGCCCCAGCATTTT
TRBV11-2,TRBJ2-5,once,NA,CASSLGTGRYQETQYF,TGTGCCAGCAGCTTAGGAACAGGACGCTACCAAGAGACCCAGTACTTC
TRBV18,TRBJ1-1,few,NA,CASSPPGGVNTEAFF,TGTGCCAGCTCACCACCGGGAGGGGTGAACACTGAAGCTTTCTTT
TRBV11-3,TRBJ2-7,many,NA,CASSFDYTYEQYF,TGTGCCAGCAGCTTCGACTATACCTACGAGCAGTACTTC
TRBV18,TRBJ1-5,few,NA,CASKGGSNQPQHF,TGTGCCTCAAAGGGGGGTAGCAATCAGCCCCAGCATTTT
TRBV28,TRBJ1-1,few,TRBD1,CASSSTGVNTEAFF,TGTGCCAGCAGTTCGACAGGGGTGAACACTGAAGCTTTCTTT
TRBV20-1,TRBJ1-2,NA,TRBD1,CSARVEQGDYGYTF,TGCAGTGCTAGAGTGGAGCAGGGGGACTATGGCTACACCTTC
TRBV7-9,TRBJ1-1,few,TRBD1,CASSPNRDRYKITEAFF,TGTGCCAGCAGCCCCAACCGGGACAGGTACAAAATCACTGAAGCTTTCTTT
TRBV25-1,TRBJ2-5,NA,TRBD2,CASSRTSGERETQYF,TGTGCCAGCAGTCGAACTAGCGGGGAACGAGAGACCCAGTACTTC
TRBV10-1,TRBJ2-7,NA,NA,CASSATRSPYEQYF,TGCGCCAGCAGTGCGACTAGAAGCCCCTACGAGCAGTACTTC
TRBV6-5,TRBJ1-1,few,TRBD1,CASSKQGLRDTEAFF,TGTGCCAGCAGCAAACAGGGGCTGCGGGACACTGAAGCTTTCTTT
TRBV6-2/TRBV6-3,TRBJ1-2,few,NA,CASTKSNYGYTF,TGTGCCAGCACGAAGAGTAACTATGGCTACACCTTC
TRBV20-1,TRBJ1-5,NA,TRBD1,CSARTGPNQPQHF,TGCAGTGCCCGGACAGGGCCCAATCAGCCCCAGCATTTT
TRBV3-1,TRBJ1-6,few,NA,CASSQDPGGRASPLHF,TGTGCCAGCAGCCAAGACCCGGGGGGGCGGGCTTCACCCCTCCACTTT